This TCR beta chain emerged from a study of tumor-infiltrating lymphocytes in oesophageal squamous cell carcinoma. TCRdb reanalysed the PCR reads using MiXCR and keeps one entry per CDR3 protein. This sample has roughly 11,000 distinct CDR3 sequences, with approximately 59% found just once. Germline V gene sequence: CDR1 SGHNT, CDR2 YENEEA. V shed 5 bases and J shed 4 bases, with 14 bases lying between them. The CDR3 runs to 14 residues. The chain combines TRBV11-3 with TRBJ2-5, with D possibly called TRBD1 or TRBD2 (5 bases each). The sequence came from a male donor with esophageal squamous cell carcinoma. Sequencing was carried out using esophageal tumor tissue. The CDR3 protein is CASSTRGWGETQYF. The CDR3 DNA sequence: TGTGCCAGCAGCACCCGGGGCTGGGGAGAGACCCAGTACTTC.